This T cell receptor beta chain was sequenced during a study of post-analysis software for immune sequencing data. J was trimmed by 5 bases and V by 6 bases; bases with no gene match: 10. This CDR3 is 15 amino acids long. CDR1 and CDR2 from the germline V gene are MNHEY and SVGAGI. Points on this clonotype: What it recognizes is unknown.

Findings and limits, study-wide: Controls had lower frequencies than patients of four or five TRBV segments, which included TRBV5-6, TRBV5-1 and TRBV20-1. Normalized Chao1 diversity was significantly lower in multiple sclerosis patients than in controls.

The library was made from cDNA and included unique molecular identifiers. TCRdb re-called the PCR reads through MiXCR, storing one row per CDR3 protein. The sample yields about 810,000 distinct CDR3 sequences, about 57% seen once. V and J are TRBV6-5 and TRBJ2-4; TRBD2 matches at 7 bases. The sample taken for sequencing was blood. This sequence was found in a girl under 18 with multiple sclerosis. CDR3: CASSSGTTSENIQYF. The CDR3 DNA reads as TGTGCCAGCAGCTCCGGGACTACCTCTGAAAACATTCAGTACTTC.